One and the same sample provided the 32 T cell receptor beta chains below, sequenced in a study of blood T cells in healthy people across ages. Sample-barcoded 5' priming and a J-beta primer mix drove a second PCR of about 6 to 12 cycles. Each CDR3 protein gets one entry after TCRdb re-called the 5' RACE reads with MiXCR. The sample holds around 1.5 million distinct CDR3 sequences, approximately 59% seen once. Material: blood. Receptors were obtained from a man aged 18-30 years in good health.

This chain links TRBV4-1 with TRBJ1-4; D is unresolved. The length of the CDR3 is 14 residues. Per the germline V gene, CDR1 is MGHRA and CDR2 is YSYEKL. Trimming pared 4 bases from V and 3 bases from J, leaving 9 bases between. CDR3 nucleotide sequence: TGCGCCAGCAGCCGGGCAGCCGCTAATGAAAAACTGTTTTTT. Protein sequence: CASSRAAANEKLFF.

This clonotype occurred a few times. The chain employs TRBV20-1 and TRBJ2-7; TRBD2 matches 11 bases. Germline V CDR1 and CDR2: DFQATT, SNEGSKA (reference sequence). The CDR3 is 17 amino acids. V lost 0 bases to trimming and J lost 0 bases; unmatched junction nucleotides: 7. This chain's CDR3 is CSARDLRLAGSSYEQYF. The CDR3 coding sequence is TGCAGTGCTAGAGACCTAAGACTAGCGGGGAGCTCCTACGAGCAGTACTTC.

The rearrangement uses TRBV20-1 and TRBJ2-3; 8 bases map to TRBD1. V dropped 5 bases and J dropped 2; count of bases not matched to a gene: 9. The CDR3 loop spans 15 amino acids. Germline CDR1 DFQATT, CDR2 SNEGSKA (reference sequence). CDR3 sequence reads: CSAPRTGLYTDTQYF. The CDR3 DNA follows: TGCAGTGCTCCCCGGACAGGGCTTTACACAGATACGCAGTATTTT.

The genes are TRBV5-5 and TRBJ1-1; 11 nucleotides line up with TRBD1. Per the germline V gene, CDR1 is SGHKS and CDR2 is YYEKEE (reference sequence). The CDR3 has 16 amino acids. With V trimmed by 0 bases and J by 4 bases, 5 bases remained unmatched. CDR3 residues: CASSLGSGTGGTEAFF. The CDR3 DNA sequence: TGTGCCAGCAGCTTGGGCTCCGGGACAGGGGGCACTGAAGCTTTCTTT.

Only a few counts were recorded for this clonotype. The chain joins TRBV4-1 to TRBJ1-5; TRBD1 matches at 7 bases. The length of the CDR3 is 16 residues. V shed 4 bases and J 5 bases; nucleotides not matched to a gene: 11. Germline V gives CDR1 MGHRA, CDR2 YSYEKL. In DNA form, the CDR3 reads TGCGCCAGCAGCCCTAGGGGGCCCGGCTTCGATCAGCCCCAGCATTTT. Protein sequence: CASSPRGPGFDQPQHF.

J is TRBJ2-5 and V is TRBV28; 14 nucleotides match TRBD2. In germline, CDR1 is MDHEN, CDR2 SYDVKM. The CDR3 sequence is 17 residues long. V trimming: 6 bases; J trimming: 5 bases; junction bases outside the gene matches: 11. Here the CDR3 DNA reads TGTGCCAGCAGCGCCGGGACTAGCGGGGGTCATTGGGAGACCCAGTACTTC. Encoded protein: CASSAGTSGGHWETQYF.

The CDR3 reads CASSPGILNLAYSNQPQHF. CDR3 coding DNA: TGTGCCAGCAGTCCTGGGATCCTGAACCTCGCCTATAGCAATCAGCCCCAGCATTTT. V gene TRBV27 combines with J gene TRBJ1-5, with D unresolved. CDR3 length: 19 residues. Germline CDR1 and CDR2: MNHEY and SMNVEV (reference sequence). Trimming pared 5 bases from V and 0 bases from J, leaving 23 bases between.

CDR3 amino acids: CSARDQDCQFF. In DNA, the CDR3 is TGCAGTGCTAGAGATCAGGACTGCCAGTTCTTC. The genes are TRBV20-1 and TRBJ2-1; D may be TRBD2 (5 bases). The ends were cut back, 0 bases at V and 13 bases at J, with 10 bases in the middle. The CDR3 covers 11 residues. From germline, CDR1 is DFQATT and CDR2 SNEGSKA (reference sequence).

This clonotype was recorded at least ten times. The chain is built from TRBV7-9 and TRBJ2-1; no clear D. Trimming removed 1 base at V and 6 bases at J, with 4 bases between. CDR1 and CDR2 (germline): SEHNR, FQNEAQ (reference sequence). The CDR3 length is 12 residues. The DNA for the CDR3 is TGTGCCAGCAGCTTAGGATTCAATGAGCAGTTCTTC. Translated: CASSLGFNEQFF.

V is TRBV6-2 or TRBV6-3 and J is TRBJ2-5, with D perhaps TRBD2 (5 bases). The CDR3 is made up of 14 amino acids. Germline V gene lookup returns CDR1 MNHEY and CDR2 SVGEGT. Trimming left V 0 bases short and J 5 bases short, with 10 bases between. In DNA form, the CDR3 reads TGTGCCAGCAGTTACTCTTCCGGGGTGGAGACCCAGTACTTC. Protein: CASSYSSGVETQYF.

CDR3 coding DNA: TGTGCCACCGGCCTCAATGAGCAGTTCTTC. It is translated as CATGLNEQFF. The chain carries TRBV15 and TRBJ2-1; D is ambiguous. CDR3 length: 10 amino acids. Trimming stripped 8 bases from V and 6 bases from J, with 5 bases between. Germline V gene data show CDR1 as LNHNV and CDR2 as YYDKDF (reference sequence).

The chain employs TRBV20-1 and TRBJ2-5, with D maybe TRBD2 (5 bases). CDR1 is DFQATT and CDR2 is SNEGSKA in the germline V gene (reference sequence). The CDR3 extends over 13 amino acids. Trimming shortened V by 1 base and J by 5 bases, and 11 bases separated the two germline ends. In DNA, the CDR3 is TGCAGTGCTAGAGGTGGGAGCGGTGAGACCCAGTACTTC. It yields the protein CSARGGSGETQYF.

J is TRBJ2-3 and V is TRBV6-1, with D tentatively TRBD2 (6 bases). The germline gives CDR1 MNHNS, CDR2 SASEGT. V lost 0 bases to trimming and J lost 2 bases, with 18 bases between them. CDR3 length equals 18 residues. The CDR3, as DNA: TGTGCCAGCAGTGAAGCCCCCGGGAGTAGCGGCCCCACAGATACGCAGTATTTT. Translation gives CASSEAPGSSGPTDTQYF.

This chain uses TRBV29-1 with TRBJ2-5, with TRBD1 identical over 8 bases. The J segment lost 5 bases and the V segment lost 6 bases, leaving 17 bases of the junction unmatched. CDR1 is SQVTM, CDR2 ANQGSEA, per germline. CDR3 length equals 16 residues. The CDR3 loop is CSVRGGVGDRTETQYF. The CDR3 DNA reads TGCAGCGTGAGGGGCGGAGTCGGGGACAGGACCGAGACCCAGTACTTC. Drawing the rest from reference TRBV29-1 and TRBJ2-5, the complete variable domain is SAVISQKPSRDICQRGTSLTIQCQVDSQVTMMFWYRQQPGQSLTLIATANQGSEATYESGFVIDKFPISRPNLTFSTLTVSNMSPEDSSIYLCSVRGGVGDRTETQYFGPGTRLLVL.

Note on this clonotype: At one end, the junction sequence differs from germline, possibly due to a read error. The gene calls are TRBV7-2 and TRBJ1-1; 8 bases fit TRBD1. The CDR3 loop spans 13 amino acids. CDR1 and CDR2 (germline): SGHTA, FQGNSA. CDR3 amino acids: CASSWTGNPEAFF. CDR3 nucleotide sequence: TGTGCCAGCAGCTGGACAGGGAACCCTGAAGCTTTCTTT.

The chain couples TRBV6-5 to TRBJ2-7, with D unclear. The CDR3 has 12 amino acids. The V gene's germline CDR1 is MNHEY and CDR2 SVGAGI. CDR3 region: CATWSLPYEQYF. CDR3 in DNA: TGTGCTACGTGGAGTTTACCCTACGAGCAGTACTTC.

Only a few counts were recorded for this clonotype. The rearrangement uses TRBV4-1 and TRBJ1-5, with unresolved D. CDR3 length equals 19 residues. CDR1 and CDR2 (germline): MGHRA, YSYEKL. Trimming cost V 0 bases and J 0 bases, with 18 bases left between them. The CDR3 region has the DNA TGCGCCAGCAGCCAAGATTTAGCACAGTGGGAGTATAGCAATCAGCCCCAGCATTTT. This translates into CASSQDLAQWEYSNQPQHF.

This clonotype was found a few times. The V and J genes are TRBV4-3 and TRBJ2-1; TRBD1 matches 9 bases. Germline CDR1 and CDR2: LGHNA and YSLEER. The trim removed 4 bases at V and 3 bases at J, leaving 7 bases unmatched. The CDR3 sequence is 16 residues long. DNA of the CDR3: TGCGCCAGCAGCCCCGGCCGGACAGGGGACTACAATGAGCAGTTCTTC. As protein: CASSPGRTGDYNEQFF.

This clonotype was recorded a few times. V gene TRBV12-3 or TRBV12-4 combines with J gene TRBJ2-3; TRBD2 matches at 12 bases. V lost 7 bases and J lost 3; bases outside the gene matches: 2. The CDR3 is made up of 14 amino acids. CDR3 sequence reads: CASTTSGRTDTQYF. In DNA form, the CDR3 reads TGTGCCAGCACGACTAGCGGGAGAACAGATACGCAGTATTTT.

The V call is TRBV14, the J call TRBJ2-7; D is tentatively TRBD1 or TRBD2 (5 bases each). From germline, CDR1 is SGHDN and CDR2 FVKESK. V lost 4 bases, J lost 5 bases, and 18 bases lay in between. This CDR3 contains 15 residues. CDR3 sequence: CASSLGTALVDEQYF. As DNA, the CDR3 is TGTGCCAGCAGCCTGGGGACGGCCTTGGTCGACGAGCAGTACTTC.

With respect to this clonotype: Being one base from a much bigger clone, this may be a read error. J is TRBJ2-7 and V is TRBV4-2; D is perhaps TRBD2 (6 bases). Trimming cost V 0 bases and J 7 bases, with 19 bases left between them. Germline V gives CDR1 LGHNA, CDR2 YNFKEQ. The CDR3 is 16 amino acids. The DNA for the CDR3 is TGTGCCAGCAGCCAAGATTGGGACTCCTCCTACAATGAGCAGTACTTC. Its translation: CASSQDWDSSYNEQYF.

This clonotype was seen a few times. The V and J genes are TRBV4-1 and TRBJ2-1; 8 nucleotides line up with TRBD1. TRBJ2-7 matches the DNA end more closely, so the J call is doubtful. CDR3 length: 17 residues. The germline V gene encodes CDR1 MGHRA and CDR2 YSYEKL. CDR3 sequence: CASSQDSEGTGAYEQYF. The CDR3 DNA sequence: TGCGCCAGCAGCCAAGATTCTGAAGGGACAGGCGCCTACGAGCAGTACTTC.

This CDR3 reads CASSFREVRVNTEAFF. The CDR3 coding sequence is TGTGCCAGCAGTTTTAGGGAGGTAAGGGTGAACACTGAAGCTTTCTTT. The chain has TRBV6-5 and TRBJ1-1; D call uncertain. The V end lost 4 bases, the J end lost 0 bases, and 15 bases lay between the germline ends. Germline V CDR1 and CDR2: MNHEY, SVGAGI. The CDR3 length is 16 residues.

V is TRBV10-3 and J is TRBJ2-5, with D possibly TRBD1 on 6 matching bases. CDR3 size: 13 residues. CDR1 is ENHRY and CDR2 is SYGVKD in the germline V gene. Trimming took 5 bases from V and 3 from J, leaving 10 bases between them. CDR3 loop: CAISNRAEETQYF. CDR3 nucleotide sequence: TGTGCCATCAGTAACAGGGCCGAAGAGACCCAGTACTTC.

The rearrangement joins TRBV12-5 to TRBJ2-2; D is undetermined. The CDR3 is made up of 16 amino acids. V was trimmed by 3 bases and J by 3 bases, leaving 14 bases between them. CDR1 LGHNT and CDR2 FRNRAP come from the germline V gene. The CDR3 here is CASGFRAGKDTGELFF. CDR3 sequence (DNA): TGTGCTAGTGGTTTTAGGGCAGGAAAGGACACCGGGGAGCTGTTTTTT.

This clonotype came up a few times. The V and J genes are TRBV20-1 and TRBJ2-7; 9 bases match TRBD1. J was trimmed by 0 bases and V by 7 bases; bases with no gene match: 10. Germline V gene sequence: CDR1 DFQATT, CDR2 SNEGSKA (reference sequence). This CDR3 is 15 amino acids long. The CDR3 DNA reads TGCAGTGTCAGAGCTCGGACAGGGGCCTCCTACGAGCAGTACTTC. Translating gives CSVRARTGASYEQYF.

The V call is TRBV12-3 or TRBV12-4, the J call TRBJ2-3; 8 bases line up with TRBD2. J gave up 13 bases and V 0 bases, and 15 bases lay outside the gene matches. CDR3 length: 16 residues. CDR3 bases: TGTGCCAGCAGTTTAGCCCGGCGGGGGGCCACAGATATGGAGTATTTT. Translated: CASSLARRGATDMEYF.

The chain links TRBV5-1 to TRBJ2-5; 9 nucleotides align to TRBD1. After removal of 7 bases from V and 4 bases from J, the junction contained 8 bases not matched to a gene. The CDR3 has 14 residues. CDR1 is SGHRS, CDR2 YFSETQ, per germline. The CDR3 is CASGRDREGETQYF. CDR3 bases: TGCGCCAGCGGACGGGACAGGGAGGGAGAGACCCAGTACTTC.

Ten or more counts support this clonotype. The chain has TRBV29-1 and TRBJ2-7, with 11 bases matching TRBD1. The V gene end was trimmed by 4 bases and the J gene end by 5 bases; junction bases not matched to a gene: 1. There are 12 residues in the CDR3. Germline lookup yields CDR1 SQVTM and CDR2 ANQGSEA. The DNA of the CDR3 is TGCAGCGTTGGGGGACAGGGGGACGAGCAGTACTTC. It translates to CSVGGQGDEQYF.

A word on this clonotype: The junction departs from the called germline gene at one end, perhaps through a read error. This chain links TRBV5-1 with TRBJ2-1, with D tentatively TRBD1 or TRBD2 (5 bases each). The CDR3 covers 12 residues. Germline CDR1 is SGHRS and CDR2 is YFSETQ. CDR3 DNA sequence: TGCGCCAGCAGCCCGGGGCAGGTTGAGAAGTTCTTC. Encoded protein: CASSPGQVEKFF. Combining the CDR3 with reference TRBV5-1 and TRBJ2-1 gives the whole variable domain KAGVTQTPRYLIKTRGQQVTLSCSPISGHRSVSWYQQTPGQGLQFLFEYFSETQRNKGNFPGRFSGRQFSNSRSEMNVSTLELGDSALYLCASSPGQVEKFFGPGTRLTVL.

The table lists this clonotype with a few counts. The CDR3 nucleotides read TGTGCCAGCAGGGCCGGGGCGGCCCAACCCCAGCATTTT. Residues: CASRAGAAQPQHF. This chain joins TRBV12-3 or TRBV12-4 and TRBJ1-5; maybe TRBD1 (5 bases). Trimming left V 6 bases short and J 10 bases short, with 16 bases between. The CDR3 is 13 amino acids.

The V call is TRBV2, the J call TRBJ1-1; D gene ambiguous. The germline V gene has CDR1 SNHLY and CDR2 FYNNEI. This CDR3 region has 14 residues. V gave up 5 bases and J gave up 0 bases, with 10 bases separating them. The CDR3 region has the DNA TGTGCCAGCAGTACGCCTGAAATGAACACTGAAGCTTTCTTT. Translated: CASSTPEMNTEAFF.